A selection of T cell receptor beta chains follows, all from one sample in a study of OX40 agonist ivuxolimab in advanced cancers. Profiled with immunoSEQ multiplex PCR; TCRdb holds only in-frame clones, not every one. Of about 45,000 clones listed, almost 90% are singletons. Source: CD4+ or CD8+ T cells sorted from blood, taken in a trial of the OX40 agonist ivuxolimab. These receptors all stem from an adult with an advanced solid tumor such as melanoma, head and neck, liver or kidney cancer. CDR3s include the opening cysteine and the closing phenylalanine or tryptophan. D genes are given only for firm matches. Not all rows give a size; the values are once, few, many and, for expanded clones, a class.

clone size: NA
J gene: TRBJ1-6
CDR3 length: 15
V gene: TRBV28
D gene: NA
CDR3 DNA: TGTGCCAGCAGTTCCGACAGGTCCTATAATTCACCCCTCCACTTT
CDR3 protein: CASSSDRSYNSPLHF

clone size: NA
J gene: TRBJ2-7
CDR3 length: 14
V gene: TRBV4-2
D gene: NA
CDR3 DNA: TGTGCCAGCAGCACCGGGACGGCTGTTTCCGAGCAGTACTTC
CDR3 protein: CASSTGTAVSEQYF

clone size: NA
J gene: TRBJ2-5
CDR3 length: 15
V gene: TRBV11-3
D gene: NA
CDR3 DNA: TGTGCCAGCAGCTTGGGGGGCTCGTCGCAAGAGACCCAGTACTTC
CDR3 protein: CASSLGGSSQETQYF

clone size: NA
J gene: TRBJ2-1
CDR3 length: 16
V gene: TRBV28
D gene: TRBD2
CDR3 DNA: TGTGCCAGCCCCAAAGCGGGAGAGGCGGGGGCTAATGAGCAGTTCTTC
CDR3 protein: CASPKAGEAGANEQFF

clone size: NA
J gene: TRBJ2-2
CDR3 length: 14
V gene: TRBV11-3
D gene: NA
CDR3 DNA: TGTGCCAGCAGCTTAGCCAGGGGGGCCGGGGAGCTGTTTTTT
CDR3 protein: CASSLARGAGELFF

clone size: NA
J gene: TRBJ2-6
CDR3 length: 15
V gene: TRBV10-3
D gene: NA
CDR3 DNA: TGTGCCATCAGTGAGTCTACCCCTGGGGCCAACGTCCTGACTTTC
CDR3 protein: CAISESTPGANVLTF

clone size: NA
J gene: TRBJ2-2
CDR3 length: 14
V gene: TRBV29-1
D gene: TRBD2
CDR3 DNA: TGCAGCGCCCGGGCTAGCGGGCCCCAAGGGGAGCTGTTTTTT
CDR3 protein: CSARASGPQGELFF

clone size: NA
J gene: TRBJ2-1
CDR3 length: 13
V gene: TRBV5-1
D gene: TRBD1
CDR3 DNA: TGCGCCAGCAGCGCGACAGGGAACAATGAGCAGTTCTTC
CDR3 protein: CASSATGNNEQFF

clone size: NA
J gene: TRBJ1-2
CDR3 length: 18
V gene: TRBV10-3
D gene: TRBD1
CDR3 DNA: TGTGCCATCACGGATAGCCTGGGTCCTCCGGGACAGAACTATGGCTACACCTTC
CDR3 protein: CAITDSLGPPGQNYGYTF

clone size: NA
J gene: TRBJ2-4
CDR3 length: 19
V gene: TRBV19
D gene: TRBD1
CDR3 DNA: TGTGCCAGTAGTTTCGGGACAGGGGGCGAATACTCGACCAAAAACATTCAGTACTTC
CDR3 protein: CASSFGTGGEYSTKNIQYF

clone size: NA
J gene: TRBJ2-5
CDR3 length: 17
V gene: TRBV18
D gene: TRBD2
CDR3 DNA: TGTGCCAGCTCACCACCGGGCGGACAGCGGGGGGAAGAGACCCAGTACTTC
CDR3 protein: CASSPPGGQRGEETQYF

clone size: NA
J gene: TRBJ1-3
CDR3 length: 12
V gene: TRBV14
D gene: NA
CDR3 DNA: TGTGCCAGCAGGGCACAGGGAGGCACCATATATTTT
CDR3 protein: CASRAQGGTIYF

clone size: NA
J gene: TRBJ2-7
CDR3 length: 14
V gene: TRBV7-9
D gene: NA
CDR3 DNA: TGTGCCAGCAGGGGCAGTGACAGCTCCTACGAGCAGTACTTC
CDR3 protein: CASRGSDSSYEQYF

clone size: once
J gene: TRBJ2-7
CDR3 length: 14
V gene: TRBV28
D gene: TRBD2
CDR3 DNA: TGTGCCAGCAGCCTCCTCGCGGGAGGTTACGAGCAGTACTTC
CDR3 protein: CASSLLAGGYEQYF

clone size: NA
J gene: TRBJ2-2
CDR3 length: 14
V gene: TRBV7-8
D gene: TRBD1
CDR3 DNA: TGTGCCAGCAGCTTAGGACAGGGGTTCGGGGAGCTGTTTTTT
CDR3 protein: CASSLGQGFGELFF

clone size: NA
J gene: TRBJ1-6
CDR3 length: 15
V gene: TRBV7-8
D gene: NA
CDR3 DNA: TGTGCCAGCAGCTTAGGAGGACGGGGGAATTCACCCCTCCACTTT
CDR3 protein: CASSLGGRGNSPLHF

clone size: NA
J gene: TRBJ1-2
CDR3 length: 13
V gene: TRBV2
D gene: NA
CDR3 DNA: TGTGCCAGCAGCCCAGACAGGCTGGGTGGCTACACCTTC
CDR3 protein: CASSPDRLGGYTF

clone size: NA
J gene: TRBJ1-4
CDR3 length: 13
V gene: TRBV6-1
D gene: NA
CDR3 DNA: TGTGCCAGCAGGGACCAGGCGGGAGAAAAACTGTTTTTT
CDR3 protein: CASRDQAGEKLFF

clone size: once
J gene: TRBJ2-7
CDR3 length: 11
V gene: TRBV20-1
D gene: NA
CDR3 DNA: TGCAGTGCCGAAGAGAGGTACGAGCAGTACTTC
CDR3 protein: CSAEERYEQYF

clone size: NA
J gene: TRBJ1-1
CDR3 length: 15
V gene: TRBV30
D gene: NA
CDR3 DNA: TGTGCCTGGAGTCGGGGGGATAGGGGGAGGACTGAAGCTTTCTTT
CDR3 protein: CAWSRGDRGRTEAFF

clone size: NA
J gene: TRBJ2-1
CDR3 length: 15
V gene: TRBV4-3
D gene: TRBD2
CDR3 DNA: TGCGCCAGCAGCCTCGGACTAGCGGGAGGCAATGAGCAGTTCTTC
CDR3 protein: CASSLGLAGGNEQFF

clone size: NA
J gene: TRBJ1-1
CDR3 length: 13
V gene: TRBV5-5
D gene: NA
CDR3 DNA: TGTGCCAGCAGCTTTAACTTGGACACTGAAGCTTTCTTT
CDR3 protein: CASSFNLDTEAFF

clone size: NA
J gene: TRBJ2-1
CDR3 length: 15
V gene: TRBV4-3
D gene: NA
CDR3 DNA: TGCGCCAGCAGCCAAATGACAGGCTCCTACAATGAGCAGTTCTTC
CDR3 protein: CASSQMTGSYNEQFF

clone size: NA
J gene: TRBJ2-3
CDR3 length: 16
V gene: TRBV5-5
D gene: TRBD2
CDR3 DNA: TGTGCCAGCAGCTTTAGCGGGCCAGGGAGCACAGATACGCAGTATTTT
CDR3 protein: CASSFSGPGSTDTQYF

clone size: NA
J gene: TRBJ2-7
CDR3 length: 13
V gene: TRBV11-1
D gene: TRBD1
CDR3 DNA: TGTGCCAGCAGCTCCCGGGACAGGAACGAGCAGTACTTC
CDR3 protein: CASSSRDRNEQYF

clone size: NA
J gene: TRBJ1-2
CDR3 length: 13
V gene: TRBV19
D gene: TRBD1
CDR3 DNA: TGTGCCAGTGGGGGACAGGCTAACTATGGCTACACCTTC
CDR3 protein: CASGGQANYGYTF

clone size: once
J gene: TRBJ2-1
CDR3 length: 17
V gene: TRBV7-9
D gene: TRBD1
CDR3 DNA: TGTGCCAGCAGCTTGGACAGGGGGTTTAGTGTAGGTAATGAGCAGTTCTTC
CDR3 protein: CASSLDRGFSVGNEQFF

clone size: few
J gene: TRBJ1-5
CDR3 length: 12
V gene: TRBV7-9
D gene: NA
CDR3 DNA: TGTGCCAGCAGCTTTGGCCTCGGGACCCAGCATTTT
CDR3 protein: CASSFGLGTQHF

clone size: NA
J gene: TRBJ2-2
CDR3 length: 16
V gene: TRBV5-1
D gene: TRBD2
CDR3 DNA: TGCGCCAGCAGCTTGGTTAGCGGGAAGAACACCGGGGAGCTGTTTTTT
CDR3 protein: CASSLVSGKNTGELFF

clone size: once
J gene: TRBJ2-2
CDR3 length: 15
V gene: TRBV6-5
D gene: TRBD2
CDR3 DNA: TGTGCCAGCAGGAGGACTAGCGGGGGACTCCGGGAGCTGTTTTTT
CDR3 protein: CASRRTSGGLRELFF

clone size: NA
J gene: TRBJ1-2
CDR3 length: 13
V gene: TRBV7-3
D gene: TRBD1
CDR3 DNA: TGTGCCAGCAGCCGGGACAGGGGACTTGGCTACACCTTC
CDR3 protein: CASSRDRGLGYTF

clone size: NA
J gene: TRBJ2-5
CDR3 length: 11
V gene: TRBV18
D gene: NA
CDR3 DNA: TGTGCCAGCTCAGAGCAAGAGACCCAGTACTTC
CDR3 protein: CASSEQETQYF

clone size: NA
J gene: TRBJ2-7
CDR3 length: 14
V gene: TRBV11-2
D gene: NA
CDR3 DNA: TGTGCCAGCAGCCTAACCGGGCTACTAGATGGGCAGTACTTC
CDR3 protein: CASSLTGLLDGQYF

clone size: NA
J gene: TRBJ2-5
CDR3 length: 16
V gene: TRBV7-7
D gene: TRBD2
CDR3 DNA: TGTGCTAGCAGCTGGGGAGCGGGAGTACAGGAGGAGACCCAGTACTTC
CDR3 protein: CASSWGAGVQEETQYF

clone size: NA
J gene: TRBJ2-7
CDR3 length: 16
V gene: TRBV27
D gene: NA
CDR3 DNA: TGTGCCAGCAGTTCGGGGAGGTGGGGTAGGTCCTACGAGCAGTACTTC
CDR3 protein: CASSSGRWGRSYEQYF

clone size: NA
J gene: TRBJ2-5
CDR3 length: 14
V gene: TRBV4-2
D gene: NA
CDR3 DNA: TGTGCCAGCAGCCCCTCTGGTTCTCAAGAGACCCAGTACTTC
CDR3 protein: CASSPSGSQETQYF

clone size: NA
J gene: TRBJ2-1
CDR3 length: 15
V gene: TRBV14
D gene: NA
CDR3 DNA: TGTGCCAGCAGCCAAAGGGGGGGCCCGGGAAATGAGCAGTTCTTC
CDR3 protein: CASSQRGGPGNEQFF